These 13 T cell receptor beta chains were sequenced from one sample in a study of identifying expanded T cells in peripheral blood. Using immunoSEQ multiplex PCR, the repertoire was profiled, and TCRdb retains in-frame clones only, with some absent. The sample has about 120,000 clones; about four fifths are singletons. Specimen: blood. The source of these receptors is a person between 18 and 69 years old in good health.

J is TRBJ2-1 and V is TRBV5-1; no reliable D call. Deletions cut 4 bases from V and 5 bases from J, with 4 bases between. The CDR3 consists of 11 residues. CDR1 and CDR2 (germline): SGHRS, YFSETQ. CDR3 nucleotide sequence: TGCGCCAGCAGCGTCAACAATGAGCAGTTCTTC. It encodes CASSVNNEQFF.

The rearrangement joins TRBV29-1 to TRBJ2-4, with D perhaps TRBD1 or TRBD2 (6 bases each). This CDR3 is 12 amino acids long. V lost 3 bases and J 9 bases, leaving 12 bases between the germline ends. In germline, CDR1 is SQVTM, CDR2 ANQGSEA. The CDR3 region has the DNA TGCAGCGTTGATAGGGGGGCAGGCATTCAGTACTTC. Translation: CSVDRGAGIQYF.

The CDR3 here is CASSLAQTSNQPQHF. The DNA of the CDR3 is TGTGCCAGCAGCTTAGCACAGACAAGCAATCAGCCCCAGCATTTT. The chain has TRBV13 and TRBJ1-5; D is uncertain. Trimming shortened V by 1 base and J by 1 base, and 8 bases separated the two germline ends. CDR3 length: 15 residues. The germline CDR1 and CDR2 sequences are PRHDT and FYEKMQ (reference sequence).

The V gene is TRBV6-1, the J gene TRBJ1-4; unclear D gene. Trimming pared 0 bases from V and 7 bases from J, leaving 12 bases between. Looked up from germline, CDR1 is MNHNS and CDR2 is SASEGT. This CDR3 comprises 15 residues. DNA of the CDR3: TGTGCCAGCAGTGAAGCCTCGGGCAGGCCTGAAAAACTGTTTTTT. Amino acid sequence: CASSEASGRPEKLFF.

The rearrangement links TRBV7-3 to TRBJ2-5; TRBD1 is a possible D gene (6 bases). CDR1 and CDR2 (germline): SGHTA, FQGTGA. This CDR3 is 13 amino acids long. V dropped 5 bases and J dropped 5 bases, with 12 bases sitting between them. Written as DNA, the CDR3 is TGTGCCAGCAGCCCCGCCACAGGGGAGACCCAGTACTTC. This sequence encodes CASSPATGETQYF.

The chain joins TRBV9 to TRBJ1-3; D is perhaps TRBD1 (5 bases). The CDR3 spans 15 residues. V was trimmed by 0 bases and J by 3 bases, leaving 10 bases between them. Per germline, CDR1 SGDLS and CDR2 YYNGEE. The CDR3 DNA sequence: TGTGCCAGCAGCGTAGCGGGGGACGGTGGAAACACCATATATTTT. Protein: CASSVAGDGGNTIYF.

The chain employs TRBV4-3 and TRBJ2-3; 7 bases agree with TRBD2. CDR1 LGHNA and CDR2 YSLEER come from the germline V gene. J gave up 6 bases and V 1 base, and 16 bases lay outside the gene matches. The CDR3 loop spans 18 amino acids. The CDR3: CASSQGGGLPSPSDTQYF. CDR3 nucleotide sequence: TGCGCCAGCAGCCAAGGGGGAGGGCTCCCGTCCCCTTCGGATACGCAGTATTTT.

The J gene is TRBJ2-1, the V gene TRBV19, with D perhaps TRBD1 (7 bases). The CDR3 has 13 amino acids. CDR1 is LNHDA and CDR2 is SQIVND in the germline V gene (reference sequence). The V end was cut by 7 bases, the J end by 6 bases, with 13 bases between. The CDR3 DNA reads TGTGCCAGTATCAGCAGGGGGGCCAATGAGCAGTTCTTC. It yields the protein CASISRGANEQFF.

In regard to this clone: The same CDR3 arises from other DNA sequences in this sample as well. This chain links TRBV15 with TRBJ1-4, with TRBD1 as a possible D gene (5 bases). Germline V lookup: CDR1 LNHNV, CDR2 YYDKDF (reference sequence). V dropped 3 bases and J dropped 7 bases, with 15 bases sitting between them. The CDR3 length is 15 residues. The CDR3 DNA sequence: TGTGCCACCAGCAGTGTCTCAGGGAACCCTGAAAAACTGTTTTTT. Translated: CATSSVSGNPEKLFF.

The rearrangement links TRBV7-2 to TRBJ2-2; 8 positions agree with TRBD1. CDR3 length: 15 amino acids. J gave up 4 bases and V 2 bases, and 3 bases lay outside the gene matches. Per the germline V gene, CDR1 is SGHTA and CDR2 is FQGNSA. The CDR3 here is CASSLRTGSTGELFF. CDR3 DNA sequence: TGTGCCAGCAGCTTACGGACAGGGTCCACCGGGGAGCTGTTTTTT.

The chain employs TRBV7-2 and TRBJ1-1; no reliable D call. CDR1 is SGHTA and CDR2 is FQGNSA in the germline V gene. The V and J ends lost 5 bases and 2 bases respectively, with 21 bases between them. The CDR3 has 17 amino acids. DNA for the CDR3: TGTGCCAGCAGCCGGAGGTGGGCTAGCTACTTTAACACTGAAGCTTTCTTT. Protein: CASSRRWASYFNTEAFF.

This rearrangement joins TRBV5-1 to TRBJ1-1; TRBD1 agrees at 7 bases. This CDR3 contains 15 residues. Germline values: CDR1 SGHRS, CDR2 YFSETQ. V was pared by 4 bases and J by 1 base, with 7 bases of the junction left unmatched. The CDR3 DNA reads TGCGCCAGCAGCCTGTCAGGGGGATCGAACACTGAAGCTTTCTTT. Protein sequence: CASSLSGGSNTEAFF.

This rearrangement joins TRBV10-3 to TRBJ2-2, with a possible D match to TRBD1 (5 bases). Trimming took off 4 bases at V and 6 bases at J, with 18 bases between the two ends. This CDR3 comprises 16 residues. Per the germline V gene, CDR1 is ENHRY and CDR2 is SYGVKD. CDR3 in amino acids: CAISGTQVVLPGELFF. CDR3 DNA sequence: TGTGCCATCAGTGGGACACAGGTCGTCCTCCCCGGGGAGCTGTTTTTT.